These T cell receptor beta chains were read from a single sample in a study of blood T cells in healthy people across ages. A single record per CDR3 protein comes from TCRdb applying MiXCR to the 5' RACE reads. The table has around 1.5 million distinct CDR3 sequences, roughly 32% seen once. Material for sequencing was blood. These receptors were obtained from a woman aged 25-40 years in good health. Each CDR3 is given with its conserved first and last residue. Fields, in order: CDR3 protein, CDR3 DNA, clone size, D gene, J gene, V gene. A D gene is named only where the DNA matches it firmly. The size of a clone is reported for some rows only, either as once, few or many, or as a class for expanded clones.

CDR3 protein: CASSRAPGPDYGYTF; CDR3 DNA: TGTGCCAGCAGCCGAGCTCCGGGACCTGACTATGGCTACACCTTC; clone size: few; D gene: .; J gene: TRBJ1-2; V gene: TRBV11-2
CDR3 protein: CASSTGETSNTGELFF; CDR3 DNA: TGTGCCAGCAGCACCGGGGAGACCTCGAACACCGGGGAGCTGTTTTTT; clone size: .; D gene: .; J gene: TRBJ2-2; V gene: TRBV6-1
CDR3 protein: CVSNPAGGGNEQFF; CDR3 DNA: TGCGTCAGCAATCCAGCGGGGGGTGGAAATGAGCAGTTCTTC; clone size: .; D gene: TRBD2; J gene: TRBJ2-1; V gene: TRBV10-2
CDR3 protein: CASSQEKAWEGRSDQETQYF; CDR3 DNA: TGTGCCAGCAGCCAAGAAAAGGCCTGGGAGGGGCGAAGTGATCAAGAGACCCAGTACTTC; clone size: few; D gene: TRBD2; J gene: TRBJ2-5; V gene: TRBV3-1
CDR3 protein: CASSPRSGENYEQYF; CDR3 DNA: TGTGCCAGCTCACCGAGGTCGGGAGAAAACTACGAGCAGTACTTC; clone size: .; D gene: .; J gene: TRBJ2-7; V gene: TRBV18
CDR3 protein: CASSPWGISYNEQFF; CDR3 DNA: TGTGCCAGCAGCCCATGGGGAATCTCCTACAATGAGCAGTTCTTC; clone size: once; D gene: .; J gene: TRBJ2-1; V gene: TRBV14
CDR3 protein: CASGYRGTYEQYF; CDR3 DNA: TGTGCCAGCGGATACAGGGGCACCTACGAGCAGTACTTC; clone size: .; D gene: TRBD1; J gene: TRBJ2-7; V gene: TRBV12-3/TRBV12-4
CDR3 protein: CATLGRGNEQYF; CDR3 DNA: TGTGCCACCCTCGGCCGAGGGAACGAGCAGTACTTC; clone size: few; D gene: .; J gene: TRBJ2-7; V gene: TRBV6-5
CDR3 protein: CASSFEFYYGYTF; CDR3 DNA: TGCGCCAGCAGCTTCGAGTTTTACTATGGCTACACCTTC; clone size: few; D gene: .; J gene: TRBJ1-2; V gene: TRBV5-1
CDR3 protein: CASSLVAGFNYEQYF; CDR3 DNA: TGCGCCAGCAGCTTGGTAGCAGGGTTTAATTACGAGCAGTACTTC; clone size: .; D gene: .; J gene: TRBJ2-7; V gene: TRBV5-1
CDR3 protein: CASSQQGWADTQYF; CDR3 DNA: TGTGCCAGTTCTCAGCAGGGGTGGGCAGATACGCAGTATTTT; clone size: .; D gene: .; J gene: TRBJ2-3; V gene: TRBV28
CDR3 protein: CASTTPIPRHLYQETQYF; CDR3 DNA: TGTGCCAGCACCACTCCCATCCCGAGACACCTGTACCAAGAGACCCAGTACTTC; clone size: .; D gene: .; J gene: TRBJ2-5; V gene: TRBV21-1
CDR3 protein: CSVDRPQGANYGYTF; CDR3 DNA: TGCAGCGTTGACCGCCCACAGGGGGCTAACTATGGCTACACCTTC; clone size: .; D gene: TRBD1; J gene: TRBJ1-2; V gene: TRBV29-1
CDR3 protein: CASSHGSNRYERYF; CDR3 DNA: TGTGCCAGCAGTCATGGCAGCAATCGCTACGAGCGGTACTTC; clone size: .; D gene: .; J gene: TRBJ2-7; V gene: TRBV6-5
CDR3 protein: CASRPGQGMEQYF; CDR3 DNA: TGTGCCAGCCGCCCTGGACAGGGTATGGAGCAGTACTTC; clone size: .; D gene: TRBD1; J gene: TRBJ2-7; V gene: TRBV7-6
CDR3 protein: CSVGRGGSTDTQYF; CDR3 DNA: TGCAGTGTCGGTCGGGGCGGAAGCACAGATACGCAGTATTTT; clone size: .; D gene: .; J gene: TRBJ2-3; V gene: TRBV20-1
CDR3 protein: CASSQEGRGSSYNEQFF; CDR3 DNA: TGCGCCAGCAGCCAAGAAGGCCGGGGGAGCTCCTACAATGAGCAGTTCTTC; clone size: .; D gene: .; J gene: TRBJ2-1; V gene: TRBV4-1
CDR3 protein: CASSPSQTSGRYEQYF; CDR3 DNA: TGTGCCAGCTCACCATCACAGACTAGCGGGAGGTACGAGCAGTACTTC; clone size: .; D gene: TRBD2; J gene: TRBJ2-7; V gene: TRBV18
CDR3 protein: CASSPSVYTGELFF; CDR3 DNA: TGTGCCAGCAGTCCAAGCGTTTACACCGGGGAGCTGTTTTTT; clone size: once; D gene: .; J gene: TRBJ2-2; V gene: TRBV12-3/TRBV12-4
CDR3 protein: CSVAERAYFF; CDR3 DNA: TGCAGCGTTGCGGAGCGGGCCTACTTCTTC; clone size: few; D gene: .; J gene: TRBJ2-1; V gene: TRBV29-1
CDR3 protein: CAWSEEAGYGYTF; CDR3 DNA: TGTGCCTGGAGTGAGGAGGCTGGCTATGGCTACACCTTC; clone size: .; D gene: .; J gene: TRBJ1-2; V gene: TRBV30
CDR3 protein: CASSEGTGVTQYF; CDR3 DNA: TGCGCCAGCAGTGAGGGGACAGGGGTAACGCAGTATTTT; clone size: .; D gene: TRBD1; J gene: TRBJ2-3; V gene: TRBV10-2
CDR3 protein: CASRGTGTDTQYF; CDR3 DNA: TGTGCCAGCAGAGGGACTGGCACAGATACGCAGTATTTT; clone size: many; D gene: .; J gene: TRBJ2-3; V gene: TRBV7-2
CDR3 protein: CASSLLGPEETQYF; CDR3 DNA: TGTGCCAGCAGTTTATTAGGGCCAGAAGAGACCCAGTACTTC; clone size: .; D gene: .; J gene: TRBJ2-5; V gene: TRBV27
CDR3 protein: CASSPPLRMVASDTQYF; CDR3 DNA: TGTGCCAGCTCACCACCACTCCGGATGGTAGCTTCAGATACGCAGTATTTT; clone size: .; D gene: .; J gene: TRBJ2-3; V gene: TRBV18
CDR3 protein: CSAWDRRPYSNQPQHF; CDR3 DNA: TGCAGTGCTTGGGACAGGCGCCCGTATAGCAATCAGCCCCAGCATTTT; clone size: few; D gene: TRBD1; J gene: TRBJ1-5; V gene: TRBV20-1
CDR3 protein: CASSYEGRNQAKGDTQYF; CDR3 DNA: TGTGCCAGCAGTTACGAGGGACGGAACCAAGCCAAAGGGGATACGCAGTATTTT; clone size: .; D gene: .; J gene: TRBJ2-3; V gene: TRBV6-5
CDR3 protein: CASSPSWGEQYF; CDR3 DNA: TGTGCCAGCAGCCCTTCTTGGGGAGAGCAGTACTTC; clone size: few; D gene: .; J gene: TRBJ2-7; V gene: TRBV7-2
CDR3 protein: CSARDPSQPQHF; CDR3 DNA: TGCAGTGCTAGAGATCCCAGTCAGCCCCAGCATTTT; clone size: .; D gene: .; J gene: TRBJ1-5; V gene: TRBV20-1
CDR3 protein: CASSYLDHYEQYF; CDR3 DNA: TGTGCCAGCAGCTACTTGGACCACTACGAGCAGTACTTC; clone size: .; D gene: .; J gene: TRBJ2-7; V gene: TRBV12-3/TRBV12-4
CDR3 protein: CSARDNSGSASYNEQFF; CDR3 DNA: TGCAGTGCTAGAGATAATAGCGGGAGTGCCTCCTACAATGAGCAGTTCTTC; clone size: .; D gene: TRBD2; J gene: TRBJ2-1; V gene: TRBV20-1
CDR3 protein: CASSLGLAGAFSYNEQFF; CDR3 DNA: TGTGCCAGCAGCTTAGGACTAGCGGGGGCCTTCTCCTACAATGAGCAGTTCTTC; clone size: .; D gene: TRBD2; J gene: TRBJ2-1; V gene: TRBV5-5
CDR3 protein: CASSEEDSSYSYNEQFF; CDR3 DNA: TGTGCCAGCAGTGAAGAGGACAGCTCTTACTCCTACAATGAGCAGTTCTTC; clone size: .; D gene: .; J gene: TRBJ2-1; V gene: TRBV6-1
CDR3 protein: CSGGGGDSSYTF; CDR3 DNA: TGCAGCGGAGGGGGCGGCGATTCGAGCTACACCTTC; clone size: .; D gene: TRBD1; J gene: TRBJ1-2; V gene: TRBV29-1
CDR3 protein: CSAIRSGGLTDTQYF; CDR3 DNA: TGCAGTGCTATTCGTAGCGGGGGACTCACAGATACGCAGTATTTT; clone size: few; D gene: TRBD2; J gene: TRBJ2-3; V gene: TRBV20-1
CDR3 protein: CAWSVDVSTDTQYF; CDR3 DNA: TGTGCCTGGAGTGTAGACGTCAGCACAGATACGCAGTATTTT; clone size: .; D gene: .; J gene: TRBJ2-3; V gene: TRBV30
CDR3 protein: CASSLTRIAGVEQYF; CDR3 DNA: TGTGCCAGCAGCTTAACTCGTATAGCGGGAGTCGAGCAGTACTTC; clone size: few; D gene: TRBD2; J gene: TRBJ2-7; V gene: TRBV7-3
CDR3 protein: CSAKLPGRHSYYGYTF; CDR3 DNA: TGCAGTGCTAAGCTCCCGGGACGGCATTCTTACTATGGCTACACCTTC; clone size: few; D gene: .; J gene: TRBJ1-2; V gene: TRBV20-1
CDR3 protein: CASSAGHRAWAGELFF; CDR3 DNA: TGTGCCAGCAGCGCAGGGCACAGGGCGTGGGCCGGGGAGCTGTTTTTT; clone size: .; D gene: .; J gene: TRBJ2-2; V gene: TRBV9
CDR3 protein: CASSSDTSGAYNEQFF; CDR3 DNA: TGTGCCAGTAGCTCAGACACTAGCGGGGCCTACAATGAGCAGTTCTTC; clone size: few; D gene: TRBD2; J gene: TRBJ2-1; V gene: TRBV7-9
CDR3 protein: CASSLTGERTGELFF; CDR3 DNA: TGCGCCAGCAGCTTGACAGGGGAGAGGACCGGGGAGCTGTTTTTT; clone size: .; D gene: TRBD1; J gene: TRBJ2-2; V gene: TRBV5-1
CDR3 protein: CSATIGRDEQFF; CDR3 DNA: TGCAGTGCTACCATTGGGAGGGATGAGCAGTTCTTC; clone size: few; D gene: TRBD2; J gene: TRBJ2-1; V gene: TRBV20-1
CDR3 protein: CASSDPRSGVQETQYF; CDR3 DNA: TGTGCCAGCAGTGACCCCCGGAGTGGCGTCCAAGAGACCCAGTACTTC; clone size: few; D gene: .; J gene: TRBJ2-5; V gene: TRBV25-1
CDR3 protein: CSAAHRDRGGIQYF; CDR3 DNA: TGCAGTGCCGCCCACCGGGACAGAGGGGGCATTCAGTACTTC; clone size: few; D gene: TRBD1; J gene: TRBJ2-4; V gene: TRBV20-1
CDR3 protein: CASSLDGREDQPQHF; CDR3 DNA: TGTGCCAGCAGCTTAGATGGCAGGGAGGACCAGCCCCAGCATTTT; clone size: .; D gene: .; J gene: TRBJ1-5; V gene: TRBV11-2
CDR3 protein: CANSVAGGPWNEQFF; CDR3 DNA: TGTGCCAACTCCGTAGCGGGAGGGCCATGGAATGAGCAGTTCTTC; clone size: .; D gene: TRBD2; J gene: TRBJ2-1; V gene: TRBV28
CDR3 protein: CASSPGRDRNYEQYF; CDR3 DNA: TGTGCCAGCAGCCCGGGGCGGGATAGAAACTACGAGCAGTACTTC; clone size: few; D gene: .; J gene: TRBJ2-7; V gene: TRBV28
CDR3 protein: CASSLHGIGGAGTF; CDR3 DNA: TGTGCCAGCAGTTTACATGGCATTGGGGGCGCAGGCACCTTC; clone size: few; D gene: .; J gene: TRBJ1-2; V gene: TRBV12-3/TRBV12-4
CDR3 protein: CASSVVRNNEQFF; CDR3 DNA: TGTGCCAGCAGTGTTGTCCGAAACAATGAGCAGTTCTTC; clone size: .; D gene: .; J gene: TRBJ2-1; V gene: TRBV2
CDR3 protein: CASSFVWANNEQFF; CDR3 DNA: TGTGCCAGCAGCTTCGTCTGGGCAAACAATGAGCAGTTCTTC; clone size: .; D gene: .; J gene: TRBJ2-1; V gene: TRBV7-9
CDR3 protein: CASSQDPSTDTQYF; CDR3 DNA: TGTGCCAGCAGCCAAGATCCCAGCACAGATACGCAGTATTTT; clone size: few; D gene: .; J gene: TRBJ2-3; V gene: TRBV3-1
CDR3 protein: CASSSSGGAPTDTQYF; CDR3 DNA: TGCGCCAGCAGTTCAAGCGGGGGGGCGCCCACAGATACGCAGTATTTT; clone size: .; D gene: TRBD2; J gene: TRBJ2-3; V gene: TRBV5-1
CDR3 protein: CATGLGSLNEQYF; CDR3 DNA: TGTGCCACCGGACTCGGGTCCTTAAACGAGCAGTACTTC; clone size: .; D gene: .; J gene: TRBJ2-7; V gene: TRBV27
CDR3 protein: CASSPIFLAYQETQYF; CDR3 DNA: TGTGCCAGCAGTCCAATATTCCTAGCGTACCAAGAGACCCAGTACTTC; clone size: few; D gene: .; J gene: TRBJ2-5; V gene: TRBV27
CDR3 protein: CASSPRVQGEQYF; CDR3 DNA: TGTGCCAGCAGCCCCCGGGTCCAAGGCGAGCAGTACTTC; clone size: .; D gene: .; J gene: TRBJ2-7; V gene: TRBV14